Following are 22 T cell receptor beta chains from one sample sequenced in a study of radiotherapy plus CTLA-4 blockade in lung cancer. Measured with immunoSEQ multiplex PCR; TCRdb has only the in-frame clones, and not every one. Among roughly 130,000 clones, 85% to 90% were seen once, and the ten largest hold under 8%. The input for sequencing was peripheral blood, taken from a patient treated with radiotherapy plus ipilimumab. The receptors shown here come from a human donor with non-small cell lung cancer that progressed on radiotherapy plus ipilimumab.

V usage is TRBV2 and J usage is TRBJ2-3, with no clear D. The CDR3 is made up of 13 amino acids. V was shortened by 3 bases and J by 3 bases, with 7 bases between the two germline ends. Looked up from germline, CDR1 is SNHLY and CDR2 is FYNNEI. DNA of the CDR3: TGTGCCAGCAGTGAGAAGCGTACAGATACGCAGTATTTT. Translation: CASSEKRTDTQYF.

This clone has more than one count but fewer than ten. The chain couples TRBV2 to TRBJ2-6; the D call may be TRBD1 or TRBD2 (5 bases each). Germline V lookup: CDR1 SNHLY, CDR2 FYNNEI. The length of the CDR3 is 17 residues. Trimming took off 5 bases at V and 0 bases at J, with 14 bases between the two ends. CDR3 loop: CASSRTVGASGANVLTF. CDR3 coding DNA: TGTGCCAGCAGTCGTACCGTCGGGGCCTCTGGGGCCAACGTCCTGACTTTC.

The table lists this clone with a count of one. V gene TRBV9 combines with J gene TRBJ1-4; 9 bases align to TRBD1. From germline, CDR1 is SGDLS and CDR2 YYNGEE. Germline trimming cut 3 bases from V and 6 bases from J; bases unmatched to any gene: 6. The CDR3 totals 15 residues. The CDR3 DNA reads as TGTGCCAGCAGCGCAGACGGGACAGGGCATGAAAAACTGTTTTTT. Its protein product is CASSADGTGHEKLFF.

V and J are TRBV27 and TRBJ1-4; no definite D call. The CDR3 covers 18 residues. CDR1 and CDR2 from the germline V gene are MNHEY and SMNVEV (reference sequence). V lost 0 bases and J lost 1, with 15 bases in between. The CDR3 sequence is CASSLSGGRGRTNEKLFF. CDR3 sequence (DNA): TGTGCCAGCAGTTTATCGGGTGGACGGGGTAGAACTAATGAAAAACTGTTTTTT. Looking up the rest from reference TRBV27 and TRBJ1-4 gives the full variable domain: EAQVTQNPRYLITVTGKKLTVTCSQNMNHEYMSWYRQDPGLGLRQIYYSMNVEVTDKGDVPEGYKVSRKEKRNFPLILESPSPNQTSLYFCASSLSGGRGRTNEKLFFGSGTQLSVL.

This clone was detected a few times. This chain connects TRBV4-1 to TRBJ1-4, with 8 bases fitting TRBD1. CDR3 length: 14 residues. Germline values: CDR1 MGHRA, CDR2 YSYEKL. With 4 bases clipped from V and 7 bases from J, the junction kept 5 bases outside the gene matches. CDR3 coding DNA: TGCGCCAGCAGCCGAACGGACAGGGTTGAAAAACTGTTTTTT. It specifies CASSRTDRVEKLFF.

The chain carries TRBV2 and TRBJ1-2; 7 bases fit TRBD1. From germline, CDR1 is SNHLY and CDR2 FYNNEI. This CDR3 has 16 amino acids. The V segment lost 4 bases and the J segment 3 bases; nucleotides outside the gene matches: 11. CDR3 loop: CASSVETRDSYYGYTF. In DNA, the CDR3 is TGTGCCAGCAGTGTAGAGACTCGGGACAGTTACTATGGCTACACCTTC.

This clone was seen just once. This chain's CDR3 is CASSLESGSGYEQYF. DNA of the CDR3: TGTGCCAGCAGCTTGGAGAGCGGGAGTGGATACGAGCAGTACTTC. The chain employs TRBV5-4 and TRBJ2-7, with 8 bases fitting TRBD2. This CDR3 contains 15 residues. Germline CDR1 is SGHNT and CDR2 is YYREEE (reference sequence). V lost 0 bases, J lost 4 bases, and 6 bases stayed unmatched.

The chain joins TRBV7-3 to TRBJ2-1, with a tentative D call TRBD2 (6 bases). This CDR3 region has 13 residues. V was pared by 0 bases and J by 9 bases, with 9 bases between. CDR1 is SGHTA, CDR2 FQGTGA, per germline. The CDR3 sequence is CASSLTLAGEQFF. The CDR3 DNA reads TGTGCCAGCAGCTTAACACTAGCCGGTGAGCAGTTCTTC.

This chain joins TRBV10-3 and TRBJ2-7, with D maybe TRBD1 (6 bases). Trimming cost V 4 bases and J 7 bases, with 14 bases left between them. The CDR3 contains 13 residues. CDR1 and CDR2 from the germline V gene are ENHRY and SYGVKD. The CDR3 DNA sequence: TGTGCCATCAGTGTCCGGGCAGGGGTTGAGCAGTACTTC. Protein sequence: CAISVRAGVEQYF.

With regard to this clone: At one end the junction does not follow the germline gene, possibly because of a read error. This rearrangement joins TRBV5-1 to TRBJ1-5; D is unclear. The CDR3 is 13 residues long. Germline loops: CDR1 SGHRS, CDR2 YFSETQ. The DNA for the CDR3 is TGCGCCAGCAGTTTGGGGTTCAATCAGCCCCAGCATTTT. It codes for CASSLGFNQPQHF. The variable domain in full, with the rest retrieved from reference TRBV5-1 and TRBJ1-5, is KAGVTQTPRYLIKTRGQQVTLSCSPISGHRSVSWYQQTPGQGLQFLFEYFSETQRNKGNFPGRFSGRQFSNSRSEMNVSTLELGDSALYLCASSLGFNQPQHFGDGTRLSIL.

The chain is built from TRBV6-5 and TRBJ2-7; the match to TRBD1 covers 7 bases. Trimming removed 2 bases from V and 3 bases from J; junction bases left unmatched: 7. Germline loops: CDR1 MNHEY, CDR2 SVGAGI. This CDR3 has 15 amino acids. The CDR3 region is CASSYDSDRYYEQYF. CDR3 nucleotides: TGTGCCAGCAGTTACGATTCGGACAGGTACTACGAGCAGTACTTC.

The genes are TRBV27 and TRBJ2-7, with 13 bases that match TRBD2. V was pared by 0 bases and J by 1 base, with 12 bases of the junction left unmatched. Germline loops: CDR1 MNHEY, CDR2 SMNVEV (reference sequence). The CDR3 is 20 residues long. The CDR3 DNA is TGTGCCAGCAGTTTATCCCTCCTGCCCGGGACTAGCGGGATATCCTACGAGCAGTACTTC. Its translation is CASSLSLLPGTSGISYEQYF.

The chain recombines TRBV4-2 with TRBJ1-1; D not resolved. The CDR3 loop spans 15 amino acids. Trimming left V 0 bases short and J 5 bases short, with 13 bases between. CDR1 LGHNA and CDR2 YNFKEQ come from the germline V gene. CDR3: CASSQDWATRTEAFF. DNA of the CDR3: TGTGCCAGCAGCCAAGATTGGGCGACCCGGACTGAAGCTTTCTTT.

This clone is a singleton in its sample. This sample includes further DNA sequences coding for the same CDR3. V is TRBV18 and J is TRBJ1-1; a weak D match, TRBD1 (5 bases). Per the germline V gene, CDR1 is KGHSH and CDR2 is LQKENI. V shed 5 bases and J shed 3 bases, with 10 bases lying between them. The CDR3 covers 13 residues. The CDR3: CASSEGLDTEAFF. In nucleotides, the CDR3 is TGTGCCAGCTCAGAGGGGTTGGACACTGAAGCTTTCTTT.

This chain links TRBV18 with TRBJ1-3; 8 nucleotides agree with TRBD1. The length of the CDR3 is 17 residues. Germline assignment: CDR1 KGHSH and CDR2 LQKENI. With V trimmed by 4 bases and J by 0 bases, 8 bases remained unmatched. DNA for the CDR3: TGTGCCAGCTCACGGACTAACAGGGGGAACTCTGGAAACACCATATATTTT. The encoded protein is CASSRTNRGNSGNTIYF.

The genes are TRBV2 and TRBJ1-3; D gene unclear. Germline V CDR1 and CDR2: SNHLY, FYNNEI. Deletions cut 3 bases from V and 0 bases from J, with 9 bases between. The CDR3 is 15 residues long. CDR3 nucleotides: TGTGCCAGCAGTGAGATGGCCAGCTCTGGAAACACCATATATTTT. Encoded protein: CASSEMASSGNTIYF. The whole variable domain, remainder taken from reference TRBV2 and TRBJ1-3, is EPEVTQTPSHQVTQMGQEVILRCVPISNHLYFYWYRQILGQKVEFLVSFYNNEISEKSEIFDDQFSVERPDGSNFTLKIRSTKLEDSAMYFCASSEMASSGNTIYFGEGSWLTVV.

J is TRBJ2-1 and V is TRBV15; D could derive from TRBD1 or TRBD2 (6 bases each). V lost 4 bases to trimming and J lost 0 bases, with 13 bases between them. Germline lookup yields CDR1 LNHNV and CDR2 YYDKDF (reference sequence). The CDR3 runs 16 residues. CDR3 sequence reads: CATSTLGGSSYNEQFF. The CDR3 DNA sequence: TGTGCCACCAGCACTTTAGGGGGGAGCTCCTACAATGAGCAGTTCTTC.

The rearrangement links TRBV6-5 to TRBJ2-7, with 10 bases matching TRBD1. V dropped 5 bases and J dropped 1; count of bases not matched to a gene: 5. Germline V gene data show CDR1 as MNHEY and CDR2 as SVGAGI. The CDR3 is 15 residues long. CDR3 amino acids: CASSSPGQGSYEQYF. CDR3 coding DNA: TGTGCCAGCAGTAGCCCGGGACAGGGGTCCTACGAGCAGTACTTC.

As DNA, the CDR3 is TGTGCCAGCAGCTTAGTTTCAAACTTAGCGGGAGGTATCTACAATGAGCAGTTCTTC. It translates to CASSLVSNLAGGIYNEQFF. The chain uses TRBV7-2 and TRBJ2-1, with 10 bases matching TRBD2. The CDR3 sequence is 19 residues long. The V segment lost 1 base and the J segment 3 bases; nucleotides outside the gene matches: 12. Germline values: CDR1 SGHTA, CDR2 FQGNSA.

The rearrangement uses TRBV5-1 and TRBJ1-4; 7 bases align to TRBD1. CDR3 length: 15 amino acids. The germline V gene has CDR1 SGHRS and CDR2 YFSETQ. With V trimmed by 0 bases and J by 5 bases, 4 bases remained unmatched. The CDR3 nucleotides are TGCGCCAGCAGCTTGGAGACAGGGTCCAATGAAAAACTGTTTTTT. Amino acid sequence: CASSLETGSNEKLFF.

Only one count was recorded for this clone. V and J are TRBV30 and TRBJ2-7; possible D gene TRBD1, 5 bases. The CDR3 is 17 amino acids. Trimming left V 1 base short and J 0 bases short, with 19 bases between. Germline lookup yields CDR1 GTSNPN and CDR2 SVGIG (reference sequence). Here the CDR3 reads CAWSDPGQGGSSYEQYF. The DNA for the CDR3 is TGTGCCTGGAGTGACCCGGGTCAGGGCGGAAGCTCCTACGAGCAGTACTTC.

The CDR3: CATSRDLGLGSGNTIYF. The CDR3 bases are TGTGCCACCAGCAGAGATTTGGGACTGGGATCTGGAAACACCATATATTTT. This sequence joins TRBV15 and TRBJ1-3, with D possibly TRBD1 on 5 matching bases. Trimming took 0 bases from V and 1 from J, leaving 13 bases between them. Germline CDR1 LNHNV, CDR2 YYDKDF (reference sequence). This CDR3 is built from 17 residues.